The TCR beta chain under discussion was sequenced for a study of T cell repertoires in ileal Crohn's disease. Study overall: Every patient was operated on for stricturing (roughly 60%) or penetrating (approximately 40%) complications.

Findings of the study overall: Compared with non-smokers, active smokers at surgery showed more clonal expansions. Compared with CD4 T cells, sorted CD8 cells carried more expanded clones.

This clone has only a few counts. Its antigen is unidentified. CDR3 length: 17 residues. Germline V gives CDR1 LGHNA, CDR2 YSLEER. V was trimmed by 0 bases and J by 0 bases, leaving 15 bases between them. Included were adult ileal or ileocolonic Crohn's patients indicated for ileocolonic resection. TCRdb's table, derived via immunoSEQ multiplex PCR, lists solely in-frame clones and lacks some. Of under 20,000 clones in the sample, over 65% were seen once. This TCR came from an adult with Crohn's disease. The chain employs TRBV4-3 and TRBJ2-7, with TRBD1 as a possible D gene (5 bases). Specimen: ileal tissue. Written as DNA, the CDR3 is TGCGCCAGCAGCCAAGATAAGGGAATCACAGGCTCCTACGAGCAGTACTTC. Its translation: CASSQDKGITGSYEQYF.